The 18 T cell receptor beta chains presented below share a single source sample, sequenced in a study of prognosis after radiotherapy for stage I lung cancer. Genomic DNA provided the template from which TCR beta CDR3 was amplified by two-round multiplex PCR. Gene-specific primers for each TRBV and TRBJ gene drove first-round PCR. Using its own MiXCR run on the multiplex PCR reads, TCRdb lists one record per CDR3 protein. The table lists around 30,000 distinct CDR3 sequences, about 34% of them singletons. The sequenced sample was PBMCs, obtained before or after stereotactic body radiation therapy (not recorded which). The receptor set was obtained from a donor of 50 years or more with non-small cell lung cancer.

V and J are TRBV3-1 and TRBJ1-2; D is unclear. The CDR3 sequence is 15 residues long. Trimming took 4 bases from V and 4 from J, leaving 16 bases between them. The germline V gene has CDR1 LGHDT and CDR2 YNNKEL (reference sequence). CDR3 in DNA: TGTGCCAGCAGCCTCAGATCCGGCGGACCCTATGGCTACACCTTC. This gives the protein CASSLRSGGPYGYTF.

In its sample, this clonotype was seen many times. This chain links TRBV6-2 or TRBV6-3 with TRBJ2-1; no clear D. V dropped 8 bases and J dropped 4 bases, with 6 bases sitting between them. CDR1 MNHEY and CDR2 SVGEGT come from the germline V gene. The CDR3 is made up of 11 amino acids. CDR3 loop: CASLSYNEQFF. The CDR3 DNA follows: TGTGCCAGCCTTAGTTACAATGAGCAGTTCTTC.

The rearrangement joins TRBV19 to TRBJ2-1; 7 bases are a match to TRBD2. J was trimmed by 16 bases and V by 3 bases; bases with no gene match: 21. CDR3 length: 16 amino acids. Germline CDR1 reads LNHDA; CDR2 reads SQIVND (reference sequence). CDR3 in DNA: TGTGCCAGTAGTATGAAACTAGCGAGCTCCTACAATGATCATTTCTTC. Translated, it gives CASSMKLASSYNDHFF.

This clonotype was detected many times. The chain recombines TRBV7-2 with TRBJ2-3; D call uncertain. This CDR3 spans 15 amino acids. Germline V gene data show CDR1 as SGHTA and CDR2 as FQGNSA. V was cut by 0 bases and J by 4 bases, with 11 bases left in between. The CDR3 DNA sequence: TGTGCCAGCAGCTTAGCGAGCCTTGGTTCAGATACGCAGTATTTT. Translated, it gives CASSLASLGSDTQYF.

In this sample, this clonotype turned up many times. The chain carries TRBV7-3 and TRBJ1-2, with D possibly TRBD1 on 5 matching bases. V lost 2 bases to trimming and J lost 3 bases, with 7 bases between them. Germline V gives CDR1 SGHTA, CDR2 FQGTGA. CDR3 length: 13 residues. CDR3: CASSLRDDYGYTF. DNA of the CDR3: TGTGCCAGCAGCTTACGGGACGACTATGGCTACACCTTC.

This clonotype was seen many times. The chain combines TRBV28 with TRBJ2-1; possibly TRBD2 for D (6 bases). This CDR3 spans 12 amino acids. Germline V gives CDR1 MDHEN, CDR2 SYDVKM. The germline V and J ends were trimmed by 9 bases and 7 bases, with 13 bases remaining between them. The CDR3, as DNA: TGTGCCAGTCAGGAGGGTAGAAATGAGCAGTTCTTC. It is translated as CASQEGRNEQFF. The full variable domain, in which reference TRBV28 and TRBJ2-1 provide the parts outside the CDR3, is DVKVTQSSRYLVKRTGEKVFLECVQDMDHENMFWYRQDPGLGLRLIYFSYDVKMKEKGDIPEGYSVSREKKERFSLILESASTNQTSMYLCASQEGRNEQFFGPGTRLTVL.

This clonotype was seen a single time. This probably arose from a read error, given a far larger clone one base away. V and J are TRBV6-5 and TRBJ1-5; D unresolved. Trimming stripped 8 bases from V and 6 bases from J, with 20 bases between. Germline CDR1 and CDR2: MNHEY and SVGAGI. The CDR3 totals 15 residues. CDR3 DNA sequence: TGTGCCAGCGATCCGGTGACGTCGCCGAGTCAGCCCCAGCATTTT. This encodes CASDPVTSPSQPQHF.

This clonotype was counted at least ten times. The chain joins TRBV3-1 to TRBJ2-1; TRBD2 matches 8 bases. The length of the CDR3 is 16 residues. V lost 4 bases, J lost 4 bases, and 9 bases stayed unmatched. Looked up from germline, CDR1 is LGHDT and CDR2 is YNNKEL (reference sequence). The CDR3 here is CASSPRLASSYNEQFF. The CDR3 bases are TGTGCCAGCAGCCCTAGACTAGCGAGCTCATACAATGAGCAGTTCTTC.

Ten or more counts support this clonotype. The chain uses TRBV7-2 and TRBJ2-1, with D hard to call. V was pared by 1 base and J by 5 bases, with 15 bases between. Germline V gene data show CDR1 as SGHTA and CDR2 as FQGNSA. The CDR3 is made up of 16 amino acids. CDR3 nucleotides: TGTGCCAGCAGCTTAGAGTTTCACTTACTGAACAATGAGCAGTTCTTC. Its protein is CASSLEFHLLNNEQFF.

The J gene is TRBJ2-3, the V gene TRBV6-2 or TRBV6-3; D tentatively fits TRBD1 or TRBD2 (5 bases each). Germline CDR1 reads MNHEY; CDR2 reads SVGEGT. The ends were cut back, 2 bases at V and 5 bases at J, with 17 bases in the middle. The CDR3 extends over 16 amino acids. This CDR3 is CASSYRGGEARDTQYF. CDR3 DNA sequence: TGTGCCAGCAGTTACCGTGGGGGAGAGGCGAGAGATACGCAGTATTTT.

Of note for this clonotype: Relative to the germline gene, one junction end is altered; a read error may explain this. The CDR3, as DNA: TGTGTCAGCAGCGTAGGGTCGGGAGTGGGAGAGACCCAGTACTTC. It is translated as CVSSVGSGVGETQYF. This chain joins TRBV9 and TRBJ2-5, with D maybe TRBD2 (6 bases). CDR1 SGDLS and CDR2 YYNGEE come from the germline V gene. This CDR3 spans 15 amino acids. Supplemented by reference TRBV9 and TRBJ2-5, the full variable domain reads DSGVTQTPKHLITATGQRVTLRCSPRSGDLSVYWYQQSLDQGLQFLIQYYNGEERAKGNILERFSAQQFPDLHSELNLSSLELGDSALYFCVSSVGSGVGETQYFGPGTRLLVL.

Many counts were recorded for this clonotype. The rearrangement uses TRBV15 and TRBJ2-1; 9 bases line up with TRBD2. CDR3 size: 15 residues. Germline assignment: CDR1 LNHNV and CDR2 YYDKDF (reference sequence). With 6 bases clipped from V and 5 bases from J, the junction kept 8 bases outside the gene matches. This CDR3 reads CATSRPGLANNEQFF. The DNA of the CDR3 is TGTGCCACCAGTAGACCGGGACTAGCTAACAATGAGCAGTTCTTC.

In its sample, this clonotype was seen many times. The rearrangement joins TRBV12-3 or TRBV12-4 to TRBJ2-1; 14 nucleotides align to TRBD2. This CDR3 region has 24 residues. The trim removed 6 bases at V and 4 bases at J, leaving 29 bases unmatched. The CDR3 loop is CASRSHGTSGRTGTIGLSYNEQFF. As DNA, the CDR3 is TGTGCCAGCAGATCCCACGGGACTAGCGGGAGAACCGGGACCATTGGTCTCTCGTACAATGAGCAGTTCTTC.

The table lists this clonotype with many counts. V usage is TRBV7-9 and J usage is TRBJ2-5; TRBD1 is a possible D gene (6 bases). Trimming shortened V by 1 base and J by 1 base, and 10 bases separated the two germline ends. In germline, CDR1 is SEHNR, CDR2 FQNEAQ (reference sequence). The CDR3 extends over 15 amino acids. CDR3 protein: CASSLGTVPQETQYF. The DNA for the CDR3 is TGTGCCAGCAGCTTAGGGACAGTCCCCCAAGAGACCCAGTACTTC.

Turning to this clonotype: A read error is possible here, since a much larger clone lies one base away. The gene calls are TRBV28 and TRBJ1-4; the D is unclear. Germline V gives CDR1 MDHEN, CDR2 SYDVKM. The CDR3 is 14 residues long. V lost 6 bases and J 4 bases, leaving 12 bases between the germline ends. CDR3 loop: CASSQIAVNEKLFF. The CDR3 DNA is TGTGCCAGCAGCCAGATCGCCGTTAATGAAAAACTGTTTTTT.

About this clonotype itself: This sequence is one base from a far larger clone and is likely a read error. This chain links TRBV6-4 with TRBJ2-3, with a possible D match to TRBD1 (6 bases). V shed 5 bases and J shed 4 bases, with 10 bases lying between them. Germline V lookup: CDR1 MRHNA, CDR2 SNTAGT. CDR3 size: 13 residues. CDR3 region: CASSCTGPDTQYF. The CDR3 DNA follows: TGTGCCAGCAGTTGTACAGGGCCAGATACGCAGTATTTT.

V is TRBV14 and J is TRBJ1-2; D not certain. Germline V gene lookup returns CDR1 SGHDN and CDR2 FVKESK. The CDR3 sequence is 13 residues long. With 1 base removed from V and 5 bases from J, the gap between germline ends came to 8 bases. The CDR3 protein is CASSQGTGYGYTF. The CDR3, as DNA: TGTGCCAGCAGCCAAGGGACGGGGTATGGCTACACCTTC. The variable domain in full, completed from reference TRBV14 and TRBJ1-2, reads EAGVTQFPSHSVIEKGQTVTLRCDPISGHDNLYWYRRVMGKEIKFLLHFVKESKQDESGMPNNRFLAERTGGTYSTLKVQPAELEDSGVYFCASSQGTGYGYTFGSGTRLTVV.

This clonotype was recorded many times. CDR3 sequence: CASSLAQYYGYTF. The CDR3 region has the DNA TGTGCCAGCAGCTTGGCACAGTACTATGGCTACACCTTC. This rearrangement joins TRBV5-6 to TRBJ1-2; D remains ambiguous. The CDR3 is 13 residues long. Trimming cost V 0 bases and J 3 bases, with 6 bases left between them. Germline V gives CDR1 SGHDT, CDR2 YYEEEE.